This note documents a single T cell receptor beta chain sequence. Antigen: not known. Naive and memory CD4+ T cell DNA was deep-sequenced without culture. Clones were read by immunoSEQ multiplex PCR, and TCRdb kept only the in-frame ones, dropping some. The sample holds roughly 68,000 clones; approximately 95% are singletons and the top ten take under 0.25%. This record comes from a study of CD4 T cells in relation to SARS-CoV-2 and coronaviruses. The unexposed donors gave CD4+ T cells in 2011-2018, prior to COVID-19. Findings and limits, study-wide: Monoreactive clones expanded significantly more to SARS-CoV-2 than crossreactive clones did. In roughly 65% of donors, memory CD4+ clonotypes crossrecognized SARS-CoV-2 and at least one common cold coronavirus spike.

Input material: naive CD4+ T cells from PBMCs. The subset here: naive CD4+ T cells isolated by negative enrichment. The origin of this receptor is a human donor in good health.

For the CDR3, the DNA is TGTGCCAGTAGACATCAGGGGGGCAATGAGCAGTTCTTC. Translation gives CASRHQGGNEQFF. V gene TRBV19 combines with J gene TRBJ2-1; D possibly corresponds to TRBD1 (7 bases). This CDR3 is built from 13 residues. CDR1 is LNHDA, CDR2 SQIVND, per germline (reference sequence). With 6 bases removed from V and 6 bases from J, the gap between germline ends came to 12 bases.